Below are 5 T cell receptor beta chains sequenced from a single sample in a study of blood T cell repertoires in COVID-19. Method: immunoSEQ multiplex PCR; TCRdb's copy keeps in-frame clones and lacks some. The sample lists about 150,000 clones, around 80% seen once, with 7.3% in the top ten. The specimen was PBMCs or T cells enriched from blood (not recorded which). The receptor set was obtained from a man in his forties or fifties who had recovered from COVID-19.

CDR3 nucleotide sequence: TGTGCCAGTAGTACTCCGGGACTTCGAAGCTCCTACGAGCAGTACTTC. Amino acids: CASSTPGLRSSYEQYF. The chain links TRBV19 to TRBJ2-7, with D possibly matching TRBD2 (6 bases). Germline V gives CDR1 LNHDA, CDR2 SQIVND (reference sequence). Trimming cost V 4 bases and J 0 bases, with 16 bases left between them. The CDR3 is made up of 16 amino acids.

The genes are TRBV6-5 and TRBJ1-2; TRBD1 agrees at 7 bases. The CDR3 covers 14 residues. The V segment lost 6 bases and the J segment 4 bases; nucleotides outside the gene matches: 8. Germline lookup yields CDR1 MNHEY and CDR2 SVGAGI. The CDR3 is CASRTTGALYGYTF. CDR3 nucleotide sequence: TGTGCCAGCAGGACTACAGGGGCCCTCTATGGCTACACCTTC.

The V gene is TRBV11-3, the J gene TRBJ2-3, with 8 bases identical to TRBD1. CDR3 length: 15 residues. Germline V gene data show CDR1 as SGHNT and CDR2 as YENEEA. V lost 0 bases to trimming and J lost 8 bases; unmatched junction nucleotides: 7. The CDR3 sequence is CASSLEDRAVVTQYF. CDR3 bases: TGTGCCAGCAGCTTAGAGGACAGGGCTGTGGTTACGCAGTATTTT.

The chain links TRBV6-5 to TRBJ1-5, with 7 bases identical to TRBD1. The length of the CDR3 is 16 residues. V lost 0 bases and J lost 3; bases outside the gene matches: 5. Germline-derived CDR1 and CDR2 are MNHEY and SVGAGI. The CDR3 loop is CASSYSQGGLNQPQHF. The CDR3, as DNA: TGTGCCAGCAGTTACTCCCAGGGGGGCCTCAATCAGCCCCAGCATTTT.

V usage is TRBV5-1 and J usage is TRBJ1-5; D is undetermined. V dropped 1 base and J dropped 5 bases, with 10 bases sitting between them. The germline CDR1 and CDR2 sequences are SGHRS and YFSETQ. The CDR3 contains 14 residues. The CDR3 DNA reads as TGCGCCAGCAGCTTGAATTTCGAGGATCAGCCCCAGCATTTT. It is translated as CASSLNFEDQPQHF.